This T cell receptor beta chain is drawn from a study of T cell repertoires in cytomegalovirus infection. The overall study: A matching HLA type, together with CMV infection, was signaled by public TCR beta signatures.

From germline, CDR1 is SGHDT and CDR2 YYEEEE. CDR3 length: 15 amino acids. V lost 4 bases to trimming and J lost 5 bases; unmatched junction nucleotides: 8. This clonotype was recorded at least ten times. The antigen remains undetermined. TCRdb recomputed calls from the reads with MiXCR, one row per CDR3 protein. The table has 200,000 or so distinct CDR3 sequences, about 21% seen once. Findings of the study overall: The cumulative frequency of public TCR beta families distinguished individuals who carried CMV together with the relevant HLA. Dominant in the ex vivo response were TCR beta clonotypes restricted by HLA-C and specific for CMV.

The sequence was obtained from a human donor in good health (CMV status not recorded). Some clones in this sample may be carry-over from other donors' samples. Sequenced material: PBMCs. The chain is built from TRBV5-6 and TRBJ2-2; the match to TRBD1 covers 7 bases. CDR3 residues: CASSRTGRGTGELFF. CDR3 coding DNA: TGTGCCAGCAGCCGGACAGGCCGTGGGACCGGGGAGCTGTTTTTT. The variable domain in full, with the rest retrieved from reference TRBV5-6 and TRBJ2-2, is DAGVTQSPTHLIKTRGQQVTLRCSPKSGHDTVSWYQQALGQGPQFIFQYYEEEERQRGNFPDRFSGHQFPNYSSELNVNALLLGDSALYLCASSRTGRGTGELFFGEGSRLTVL.